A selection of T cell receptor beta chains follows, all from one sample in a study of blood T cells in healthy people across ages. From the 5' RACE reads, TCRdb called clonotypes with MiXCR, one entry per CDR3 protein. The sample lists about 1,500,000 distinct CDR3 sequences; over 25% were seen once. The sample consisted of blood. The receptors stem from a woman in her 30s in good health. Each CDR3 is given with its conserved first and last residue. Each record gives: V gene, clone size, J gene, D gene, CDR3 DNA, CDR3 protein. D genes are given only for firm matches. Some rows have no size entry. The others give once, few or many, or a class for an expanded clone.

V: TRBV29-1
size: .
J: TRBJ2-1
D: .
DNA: TGCAGCGTTGAAGGTAGCAGGAGGTACAATGAGCAGTTCTTC
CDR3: CSVEGSRRYNEQFF

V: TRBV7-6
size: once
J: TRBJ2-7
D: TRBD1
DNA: TGTGTCAGCAGCCCGGTGGACAGGGGGTACGAACAGTACTTC
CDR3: CVSSPVDRGYEQYF

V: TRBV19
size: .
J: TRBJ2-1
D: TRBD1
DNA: TGTGCCACCCAGCAGGGGGACTACAATGAGCAGTTCTTC
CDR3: CATQQGDYNEQFF

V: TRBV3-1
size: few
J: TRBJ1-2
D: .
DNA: TGTGCCAGCAGCCAAGTGGTCCGTGGTCACTATGGCTACACCTTC
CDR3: CASSQVVRGHYGYTF

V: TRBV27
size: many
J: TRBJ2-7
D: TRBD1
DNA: TGTGCCAGCAGTTCGCTAGGACAGGGTCAATTGAGGCAGTACTTC
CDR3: CASSSLGQGQLRQYF

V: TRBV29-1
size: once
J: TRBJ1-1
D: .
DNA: TGCAGCGTTGTTGGGTGGTATGCAGAGAACACTGAAGCTTTCTTT
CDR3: CSVVGWYAENTEAFF

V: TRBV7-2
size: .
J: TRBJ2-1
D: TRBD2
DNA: TGTGCCAGCAGCTTAGCGACTAGCGGGAGGGCTTACAATGAGCAGTTCTTC
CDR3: CASSLATSGRAYNEQFF

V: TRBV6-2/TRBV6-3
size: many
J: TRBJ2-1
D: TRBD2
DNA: TGTGCCAGCAGTCCGGGCGGTCTAGCGGGAAGAAATGAGCAGTTCTTC
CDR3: CASSPGGLAGRNEQFF

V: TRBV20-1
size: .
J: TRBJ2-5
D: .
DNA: TGCAGGGGGGCAGGGGAAGAGACCCAGTACTTC
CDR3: CRGAGEETQYF

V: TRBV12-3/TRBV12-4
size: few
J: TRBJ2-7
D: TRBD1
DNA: TGTGCCAGCAGCGCAACCGGGACAGGGGCGTTAAAGCAGTACTTC
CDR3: CASSATGTGALKQYF

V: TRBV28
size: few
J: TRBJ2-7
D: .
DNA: TGTGCCAGCCTACCCGTGGGACTTAGGATAAGCTCCTACGAGCAGTACTTC
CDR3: CASLPVGLRISSYEQYF

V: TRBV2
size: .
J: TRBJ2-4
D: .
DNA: TGTGCCAGCAGGACGGGAAAAGGCAAAAACATTCAGTACTTC
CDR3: CASRTGKGKNIQYF

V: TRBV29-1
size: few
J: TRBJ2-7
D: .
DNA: TGCAGCGTTGGCACAGAGGGCTCCTACGAGCAGTACTTC
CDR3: CSVGTEGSYEQYF

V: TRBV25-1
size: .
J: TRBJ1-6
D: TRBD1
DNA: TGTGCCAGCAGTGAACCCCCGACAGGGGGTAATTCACCCCTCCACTTT
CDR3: CASSEPPTGGNSPLHF

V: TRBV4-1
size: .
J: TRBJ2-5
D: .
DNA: TGCGCCAGCAGCCAAGATTACGGCATACAGACCCAGTACTTC
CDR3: CASSQDYGIQTQYF

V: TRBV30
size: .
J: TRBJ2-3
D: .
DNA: TGTGCCTGGAGTGCAGCCTCTAGCGCAGATACGCAGTATTTT
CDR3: CAWSAASSADTQYF

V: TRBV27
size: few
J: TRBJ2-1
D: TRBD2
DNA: TGTGCCAGCAGTTCCCAGACTAGCTCCAATGAGCAGTTCTTC
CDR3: CASSSQTSSNEQFF

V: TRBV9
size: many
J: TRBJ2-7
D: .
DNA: TGTGCCAGCAGCGTAGGAGGTCAGATCTACGAGCAGTACTTC
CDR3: CASSVGGQIYEQYF

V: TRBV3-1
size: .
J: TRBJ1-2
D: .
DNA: TGTGCCAGCGCCGATGGCTATGGCTACACCTTC
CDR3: CASADGYGYTF

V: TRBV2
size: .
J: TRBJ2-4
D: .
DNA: TGTGCCAGCAGTCCCTCCCAAGACACGGGTTGGTACTTC
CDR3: CASSPSQDTGWYF

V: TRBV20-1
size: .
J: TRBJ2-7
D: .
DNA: TGCAGTGCTAGATTAGGGGTAGGGGGGGTATACGAGCAGTACTTC
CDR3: CSARLGVGGVYEQYF

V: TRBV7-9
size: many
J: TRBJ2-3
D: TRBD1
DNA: TGTGCCAGCAGCGCCGGGACAGGGAGAGTTGCAGATACGCAGTATTTT
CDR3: CASSAGTGRVADTQYF

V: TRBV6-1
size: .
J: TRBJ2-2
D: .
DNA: TGTGCCAGCATTGGACCCGGAGGGGTAGCCGCGGGCACCGGGGAGCTGTTTTTT
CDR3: CASIGPGGVAAGTGELFF

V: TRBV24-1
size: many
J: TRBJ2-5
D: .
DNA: TGTGCCACCAGTGATGTACAGAGCCAAGAGACCCAGTACTTC
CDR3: CATSDVQSQETQYF

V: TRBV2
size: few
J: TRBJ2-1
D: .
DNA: TGTGCCAGCAGCGGCGAGGGCTCGAGCTCCTACAATGAGCAGTTCTTC
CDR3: CASSGEGSSSYNEQFF

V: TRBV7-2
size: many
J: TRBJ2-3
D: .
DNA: TGTGCCAGCAGTTTCTACACAGATACGCAGTATTTT
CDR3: CASSFYTDTQYF

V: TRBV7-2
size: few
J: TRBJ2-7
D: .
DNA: TGTGCCAGCAGCTTAGGTCGGCACTACGAGCAGTACTTC
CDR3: CASSLGRHYEQYF

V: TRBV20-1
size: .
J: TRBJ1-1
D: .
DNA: TGCAGTGCTTCCAGGGGATATAACACTGAAGCTTTCTTT
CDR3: CSASRGYNTEAFF

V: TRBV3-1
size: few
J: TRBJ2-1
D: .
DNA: TGTGCCAGCAGCCGAAGGGACAAAGAGCAGTTCTTC
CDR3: CASSRRDKEQFF

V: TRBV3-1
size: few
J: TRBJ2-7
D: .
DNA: TGTGCCGGCAGGGTCGGAGTCTCCTACGAGCAGTACTTC
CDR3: CAGRVGVSYEQYF

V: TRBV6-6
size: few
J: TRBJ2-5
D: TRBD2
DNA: TGTGCCAGCAATGGGGGGGAAGAGACCCAGTACTTC
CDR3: CASNGGEETQYF

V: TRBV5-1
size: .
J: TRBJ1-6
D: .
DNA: TGCGCCAGCAGCTCCGCACCTCTGCAGGAGTCACCCCTCCACTTT
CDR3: CASSSAPLQESPLHF

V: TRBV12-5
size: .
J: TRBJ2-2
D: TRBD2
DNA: TGTGCTAGTGGTGCTAGCGGAGGGATCACCGGGGAGCTGTTTTTT
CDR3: CASGASGGITGELFF

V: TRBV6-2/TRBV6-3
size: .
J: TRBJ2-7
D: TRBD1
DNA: TGTGCCAGCAACGACCCCCGGGACAGAGCCTACGAGCAGTACTTC
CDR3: CASNDPRDRAYEQYF

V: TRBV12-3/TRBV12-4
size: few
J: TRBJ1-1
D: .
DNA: TGTGCCAGCATTAAGGGGAGCCCGCGCACTGAAGCTTTCTTT
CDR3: CASIKGSPRTEAFF

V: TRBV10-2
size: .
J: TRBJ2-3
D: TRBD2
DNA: TGCACCGCAGCGGGGACTAGCACAGATACGCAGTATTTT
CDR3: CTAAGTSTDTQYF

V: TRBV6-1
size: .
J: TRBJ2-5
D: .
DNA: TGTGCCAGCAGCGAACGACAGGCTATCATTCAGACCCAGTACTTC
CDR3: CASSERQAIIQTQYF

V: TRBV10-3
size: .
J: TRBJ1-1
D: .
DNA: TGTGCCATCAGAAGGGGAGGGGGGGTATGGAACACTGAAGCTTTCTTT
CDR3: CAIRRGGGVWNTEAFF

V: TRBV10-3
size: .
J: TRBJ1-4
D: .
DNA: TGTGCCATCAGTGCCCAGACTAATGAAAAACTGTTTTTT
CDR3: CAISAQTNEKLFF

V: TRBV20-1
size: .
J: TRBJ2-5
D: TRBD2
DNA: TGCAGTGCCCCCCGCGGCGGGGGGGGCTCCCAAGAGACCCAGTACTTC
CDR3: CSAPRGGGGSQETQYF

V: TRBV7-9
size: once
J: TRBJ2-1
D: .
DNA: TGTGCCAGCAGCTTGAGCGGGCAAGAGACCCAGTTCTTC
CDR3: CASSLSGQETQFF

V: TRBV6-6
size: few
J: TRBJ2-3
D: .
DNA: TGTGCCAGCACCAGGGGGGCCACAGATACGCAGTATTTT
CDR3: CASTRGATDTQYF

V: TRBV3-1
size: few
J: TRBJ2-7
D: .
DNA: TGTGCCAGCAGCCAAGTCCCATGGCGGCCCTACGAGCAGTACTTC
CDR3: CASSQVPWRPYEQYF

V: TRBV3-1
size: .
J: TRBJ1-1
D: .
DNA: TGTGCCAGCAGCCAAGCGCGGGGGCTAGGGACTGAAGCTTTCTTT
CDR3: CASSQARGLGTEAFF

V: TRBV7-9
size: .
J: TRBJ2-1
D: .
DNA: TGTGCCAGCAGCCAGGGGTTTAGCGTCTCCTACAATGAGCAGTTCTTC
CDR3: CASSQGFSVSYNEQFF

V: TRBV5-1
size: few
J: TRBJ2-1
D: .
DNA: TGCGCCAGCAGCTTTTCAGCGGGTAATAAGCAGTTCTTC
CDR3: CASSFSAGNKQFF